What follows are 6 T cell receptor beta chains derived from one specimen sequenced in a study of T cells expressing NK-cell markers. TCRdb reanalyzed the 5' RACE reads, giving one entry per CDR3 protein sequence and no DNA. This table holds about 390,000 distinct CDR3 sequences. Sequenced material: blood T cells: a sorted CD56 or NKG2C T cell subset, CD4+ or CD8+ T cells, or bulk PBMC T cells (not recorded which). The receptor set was obtained from a woman aged 45-65 years in good health.

The chain uses TRBV7-2 and TRBJ2-1. The CDR3 spans 12 residues. The V gene's germline CDR1 is SGHTA and CDR2 FQGNSA. This CDR3 is CASSSDSTAQFF.

CDR3 loop: CAWSLTGSQQETQYF. The rearrangement joins TRBV30 to TRBJ2-5; there is no DNA to check the TCRdb D call of TRBD1. Germline V gene lookup returns CDR1 GTSNPN and CDR2 SVGIG (reference sequence). The CDR3 has 15 residues.

CDR3 protein: CSARDRVLSGYTF. The V gene is TRBV20-1, the J gene TRBJ1-2; TCRdb calls TRBD1, which cannot be checked without DNA. CDR3 length: 13 amino acids. Germline CDR1 and CDR2: DFQATT and SNEGSKA (reference sequence).

V gene TRBV4-1 combines with J gene TRBJ2-2. CDR1 is MGHRA and CDR2 is YSYEKL in the germline V gene. This CDR3 comprises 12 residues. This chain's CDR3 is CASSQATGELFF.

V usage is TRBV7-9 and J usage is TRBJ2-1. Germline V lookup: CDR1 SEHNR, CDR2 FQNEAQ (reference sequence). This CDR3 has 14 amino acids. The CDR3: CASSRRPSYNEQFF.

This chain links TRBV21-1 with TRBJ2-1; TCRdb gives TRBD2 as the D gene, but with no DNA this cannot be confirmed. TRBV21-1 is assigned pseudogene status. The CDR3 consists of 19 residues. This chain's CDR3 is CASRIPGLAVLWVYNEQFF.